The sample holds a few counts of the clone carrying this T cell receptor beta chain. The data derive from a study of PD-L1 blockade in urothelial cancer. Time point meaning: pretreatment peripheral blood. Sequenced by immunoSEQ multiplex PCR; TCRdb stores in-frame clones only, minus some. Found here are tens of thousands of clones, more than 75% of them singletons; the top ten hold roughly an eighth. Per germline, CDR1 SGHAT and CDR2 FQNNGV. V was trimmed by 0 bases and J by 5 bases, leaving 7 bases between them. The CDR3 is 13 residues long. The chain combines TRBV11-2 with TRBJ1-2; D not resolved. This TCR came from a man aged 60-69 years with urothelial cancer. The sequencing used PBMCs, collected around atezolizumab (anti-PD-L1) treatment. Here the CDR3 reads CASSLDPSYGYTF. CDR3 coding DNA: TGTGCCAGCAGCTTAGATCCGTCTTATGGCTACACCTTC.